Listed below are T cell receptor beta chains from one sample, sequenced in a study of identical twins. One entry per CDR3 protein results from TCRdb running MiXCR on the 5' RACE reads. Of 700,000 or so distinct CDR3 sequences in the sample, over 8.5% were seen once. Another study also made use of these data, one on yellow fever vaccine responses in identical twins.

Sequencing input: PBMCs. The source of these receptors is a woman aged 18-35 years in good health. Both conserved end residues are part of each CDR3. D genes are given only for firm matches. Where a row states a size, it is once, few, many or the class of an expanded clone; other rows omit it.

CDR3 DNA: TGTGCCAGCAGCTTAGGACAGGAGGGGGATACGCAGTATTTT
CDR3 protein: CASSLGQEGDTQYF
V gene: TRBV7-9
J gene: TRBJ2-3
D gene: NA
clone size: NA

CDR3 DNA: TGTGCCAGCAGTGCCGGGATTGCCTACGAGCAGTACTTC
CDR3 protein: CASSAGIAYEQYF
V gene: TRBV27
J gene: TRBJ2-7
D gene: NA
clone size: few

CDR3 DNA: TGTGCCAGCAGCAAGCGACAGGACCAAGAGACCCAGTACTTC
CDR3 protein: CASSKRQDQETQYF
V gene: TRBV7-9
J gene: TRBJ2-5
D gene: NA
clone size: few

CDR3 DNA: TGTGCCAGCAGTGACCTGACAGGGAACACTGAAGCTTTCTTT
CDR3 protein: CASSDLTGNTEAFF
V gene: TRBV25-1
J gene: TRBJ1-1
D gene: NA
clone size: many

CDR3 DNA: TGTGCCAGCAGGGAACAAGCGATTAGCGGGACCTCTAGCACAGATACGCAGTATTTT
CDR3 protein: CASREQAISGTSSTDTQYF
V gene: TRBV3-1
J gene: TRBJ2-3
D gene: TRBD2
clone size: few

CDR3 DNA: TGTGCCAGCAGCCCGGCCCCCGGGACAGGGACGAGTAGGGAAAAACTGTTTTTT
CDR3 protein: CASSPAPGTGTSREKLFF
V gene: TRBV11-1
J gene: TRBJ1-4
D gene: TRBD1
clone size: NA

CDR3 DNA: TGTGCCAGCAGTGAAGATTTAGACACAGATACGCAGTATTTT
CDR3 protein: CASSEDLDTDTQYF
V gene: TRBV2
J gene: TRBJ2-3
D gene: NA
clone size: NA

CDR3 DNA: TGTGCCAGCAGCTGGGGGACAGGGGAAGGCTACACCTTC
CDR3 protein: CASSWGTGEGYTF
V gene: TRBV5-6
J gene: TRBJ1-2
D gene: TRBD1
clone size: NA

CDR3 DNA: TGTGCCAGCAGCATGGGGGCTAGTTTGTGGAATGAGCAGTTCTTC
CDR3 protein: CASSMGASLWNEQFF
V gene: TRBV6-2/TRBV6-3
J gene: TRBJ2-1
D gene: NA
clone size: NA

CDR3 DNA: TGTGCCAGCAGCTTAGCGGGATTGGGAGAGCAGTACTTC
CDR3 protein: CASSLAGLGEQYF
V gene: TRBV7-2
J gene: TRBJ2-7
D gene: NA
clone size: many

CDR3 DNA: TGTGCCAGCAGTGTTTCGACAGGGGGAGATACGCAGTATTTT
CDR3 protein: CASSVSTGGDTQYF
V gene: TRBV12-3/TRBV12-4
J gene: TRBJ2-3
D gene: TRBD1
clone size: few

CDR3 DNA: TGTGCCAGCAGTAGCGGGAGGGATGCCTACGAGCAGTACTTC
CDR3 protein: CASSSGRDAYEQYF
V gene: TRBV14
J gene: TRBJ2-7
D gene: TRBD2
clone size: few

CDR3 DNA: TGCGCCAGCAGCTTGGCAGGGGAACGCGAGCAGTACTTC
CDR3 protein: CASSLAGEREQYF
V gene: TRBV5-1
J gene: TRBJ2-7
D gene: NA
clone size: NA

CDR3 DNA: TGTGCCAGCAGTGAAATGTCGAACGAGCAGTACTTC
CDR3 protein: CASSEMSNEQYF
V gene: TRBV25-1
J gene: TRBJ2-7
D gene: NA
clone size: few

CDR3 DNA: TGTGCCAGCAGCTTTTCGGGAACTCTAATATTACAAGAGACCCAGTACTTC
CDR3 protein: CASSFSGTLILQETQYF
V gene: TRBV11-1
J gene: TRBJ2-5
D gene: NA
clone size: NA

CDR3 DNA: TGCAGTGCTAGAGATTGGGAGCGGGAGTCTGGCGGGGAGCTGTTTTTT
CDR3 protein: CSARDWERESGGELFF
V gene: TRBV20-1
J gene: TRBJ2-2
D gene: TRBD2
clone size: few

CDR3 DNA: TGCGCCAGCAGCCAATCTAGGGGCCTCTCCTACGAGCAGTACTTC
CDR3 protein: CASSQSRGLSYEQYF
V gene: TRBV4-1
J gene: TRBJ2-7
D gene: NA
clone size: few

CDR3 DNA: TGTGCCATCAGAATGTCCGGGAATGAGCAGTTCTTC
CDR3 protein: CAIRMSGNEQFF
V gene: TRBV10-3
J gene: TRBJ2-1
D gene: NA
clone size: few

CDR3 DNA: TGCGCCAGCAGTGGTTCCACTAGCGGGAGTGGTGATACGCAGTATTTT
CDR3 protein: CASSGSTSGSGDTQYF
V gene: TRBV10-1
J gene: TRBJ2-3
D gene: TRBD2
clone size: few

CDR3 DNA: TGTGCCAGCAGCGATAGTGCCAGGGCAGAGACCCAGTACTTC
CDR3 protein: CASSDSARAETQYF
V gene: TRBV7-6
J gene: TRBJ2-5
D gene: NA
clone size: few

CDR3 DNA: TGTGCCAGCAGTTTCCCCAGGGGACGAGAAAAACTGTTTTTT
CDR3 protein: CASSFPRGREKLFF
V gene: TRBV12-3/TRBV12-4
J gene: TRBJ1-4
D gene: NA
clone size: many

CDR3 DNA: TGTGCCAGCAGTGATCCCCCATTGGGTGAGCAGTTCTTC
CDR3 protein: CASSDPPLGEQFF
V gene: TRBV2
J gene: TRBJ2-1
D gene: NA
clone size: NA

CDR3 DNA: TGTGCCAGCAGCCCGGCATTAGGGTCGTCACCTTTCTTT
CDR3 protein: CASSPALGSSPFF
V gene: TRBV7-9
J gene: TRBJ1-1
D gene: NA
clone size: many

CDR3 DNA: TGCGCCAGCAGCTTGGGGATAGGGGGCCTGAACACTGAAGCTTTCTTT
CDR3 protein: CASSLGIGGLNTEAFF
V gene: TRBV5-1
J gene: TRBJ1-1
D gene: TRBD1
clone size: many

CDR3 DNA: TGTGCCAGCAGTTACCGGGGACAGGGAGACGAGCAGTACTTC
CDR3 protein: CASSYRGQGDEQYF
V gene: TRBV6-5
J gene: TRBJ2-7
D gene: TRBD1
clone size: few

CDR3 DNA: TGTGCCAGCAGTACAGAAGCGGCTTACACAGATACGCAGTATTTT
CDR3 protein: CASSTEAAYTDTQYF
V gene: TRBV12-3/TRBV12-4
J gene: TRBJ2-3
D gene: NA
clone size: many

CDR3 DNA: TGTGCCAGCAGTGGAGAGCCGGTTGAGCAGTTCTTC
CDR3 protein: CASSGEPVEQFF
V gene: TRBV2
J gene: TRBJ2-1
D gene: NA
clone size: few

CDR3 DNA: TGTGCCATCAAGGGGACAGCGAACACCGGGGAGCTGTTTTTT
CDR3 protein: CAIKGTANTGELFF
V gene: TRBV10-3
J gene: TRBJ2-2
D gene: TRBD1
clone size: few

CDR3 DNA: TGTGCCAGCAGCATAACAGGGGGGAACGAGCAGTACTTC
CDR3 protein: CASSITGGNEQYF
V gene: TRBV12-3/TRBV12-4
J gene: TRBJ2-7
D gene: TRBD1
clone size: NA

CDR3 DNA: TGCGCCAGCAGCCAAGCCTGGACAGGGGGGGTATTAGATACGCAGTATTTT
CDR3 protein: CASSQAWTGGVLDTQYF
V gene: TRBV4-3
J gene: TRBJ2-3
D gene: TRBD1
clone size: NA

CDR3 DNA: TGCGCCAGCACCGACTGGAGGGGAACTAGCGGATACACAGATACGCAGTATTTT
CDR3 protein: CASTDWRGTSGYTDTQYF
V gene: TRBV10-2
J gene: TRBJ2-3
D gene: TRBD2
clone size: few

CDR3 DNA: TGTGCCACCCGGGCCGGGACTGGAAACACCATATATTTT
CDR3 protein: CATRAGTGNTIYF
V gene: TRBV12-3/TRBV12-4
J gene: TRBJ1-3
D gene: NA
clone size: few

CDR3 DNA: TGTGCCAGCAGTGAACTTCCCAGCGGGAGCGCAGATACGCAGTATTTT
CDR3 protein: CASSELPSGSADTQYF
V gene: TRBV6-1
J gene: TRBJ2-3
D gene: TRBD2
clone size: NA

CDR3 DNA: TGCAGCGTTGAGACTAGCGGGGGGCGTACCGGGGAGCTGTTTTTT
CDR3 protein: CSVETSGGRTGELFF
V gene: TRBV29-1
J gene: TRBJ2-2
D gene: TRBD2
clone size: few

CDR3 DNA: TGTGCCAGCAGCTTACGGGACCCGCTTAACTATGGCTACACCTTC
CDR3 protein: CASSLRDPLNYGYTF
V gene: TRBV7-2
J gene: TRBJ1-2
D gene: NA
clone size: many